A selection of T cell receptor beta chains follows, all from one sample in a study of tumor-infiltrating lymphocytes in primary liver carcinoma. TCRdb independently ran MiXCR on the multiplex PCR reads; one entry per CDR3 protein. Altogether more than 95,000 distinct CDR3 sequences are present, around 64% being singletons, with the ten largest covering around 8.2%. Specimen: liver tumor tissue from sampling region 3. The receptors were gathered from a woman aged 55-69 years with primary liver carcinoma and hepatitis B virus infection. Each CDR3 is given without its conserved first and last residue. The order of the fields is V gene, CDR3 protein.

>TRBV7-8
ASSAWDRAYSGNTLY
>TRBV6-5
ASSYSGDFLTDTQY
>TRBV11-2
AGSSGVAGGRY
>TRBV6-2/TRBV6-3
ASKSTSGRTYNEQF
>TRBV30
AWSVGVTGEGYSNQPQH
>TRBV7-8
ASSPLAGGPYGGNTQY
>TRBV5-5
ASSSPTRNTGAF
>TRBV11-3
ASNVTGYHEQY
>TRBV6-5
SSSFGASGFSGEPF
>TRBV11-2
ASSLGINQPRH